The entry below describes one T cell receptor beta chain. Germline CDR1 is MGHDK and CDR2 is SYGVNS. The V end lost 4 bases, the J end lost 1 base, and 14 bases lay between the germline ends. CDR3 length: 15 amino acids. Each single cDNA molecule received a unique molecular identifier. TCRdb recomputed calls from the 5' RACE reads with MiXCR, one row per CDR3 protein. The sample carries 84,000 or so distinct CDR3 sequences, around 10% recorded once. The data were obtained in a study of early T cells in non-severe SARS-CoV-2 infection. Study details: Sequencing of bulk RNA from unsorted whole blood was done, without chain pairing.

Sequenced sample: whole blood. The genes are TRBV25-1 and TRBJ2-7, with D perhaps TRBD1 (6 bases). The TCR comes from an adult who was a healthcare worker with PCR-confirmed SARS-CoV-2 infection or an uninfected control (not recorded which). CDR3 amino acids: CASSGSTGKSYEQYF. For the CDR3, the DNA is TGTGCCAGCAGTGGGTCCACAGGGAAGTCCTACGAGCAGTACTTC.